These 20 T cell receptor beta chains were all obtained from the same sample, sequenced in a study of OX40 agonist ivuxolimab in advanced cancers. Clones were read by immunoSEQ multiplex PCR, and TCRdb kept only the in-frame ones, dropping some. The table records roughly 70,000 clones, approximately 88% of them present only once. This specimen consisted of CD4+ or CD8+ T cells sorted from blood, obtained in a trial of the OX40 agonist ivuxolimab. These receptors were obtained from an adult with an advanced solid tumor such as melanoma, head and neck, liver or kidney cancer.

This clone came up once. The CDR3 loop is CASSPGADPNEKLFF. The CDR3 DNA is TGCGCCAGCAGCCCAGGAGCAGACCCGAATGAAAAACTGTTTTTT. The rearrangement links TRBV4-3 to TRBJ1-4; D not certain. V lost 4 bases and J lost 5, with 14 bases in between. The CDR3 has 15 amino acids. The germline CDR1 and CDR2 sequences are LGHNA and YSLEER.

CDR3 nucleotide sequence: TGTGCCTGGAGTGAAGACGGGGGGACCTACGAGCAGTACTTC. Residues: CAWSEDGGTYEQYF. This chain connects TRBV30 to TRBJ2-7; TRBD2 matches 7 bases. With 1 base clipped from V and 2 bases from J, the junction kept 5 bases outside the gene matches. This CDR3 is built from 14 residues. Germline V gives CDR1 GTSNPN, CDR2 SVGIG (reference sequence).

The chain has TRBV5-1 and TRBJ1-3, with a weak D call TRBD1 (5 bases). This CDR3 has 15 amino acids. The germline gives CDR1 SGHRS, CDR2 YFSETQ. V was shortened by 0 bases and J by 0 bases, with 7 bases between the two germline ends. The CDR3 here is CASSLGGHSGNTIYF. The CDR3 DNA sequence: TGCGCCAGCAGCTTGGGAGGACACTCTGGAAACACCATATATTTT.

The J gene is TRBJ2-3, the V gene TRBV14; TRBD2 agrees at 7 bases. The V segment lost 1 base and the J segment 1 base; nucleotides outside the gene matches: 11. The CDR3 spans 18 residues. Germline values: CDR1 SGHDN, CDR2 FVKESK. The CDR3 sequence is CASSQGLRGSDRTDTQYF. In DNA, the CDR3 is TGTGCCAGCAGCCAAGGGCTCCGCGGGAGCGACCGCACAGATACGCAGTATTTT. Full variable domain (rest looked up from reference TRBV14 and TRBJ2-3): EAGVTQFPSHSVIEKGQTVTLRCDPISGHDNLYWYRRVMGKEIKFLLHFVKESKQDESGMPNNRFLAERTGGTYSTLKVQPAELEDSGVYFCASSQGLRGSDRTDTQYFGPGTRLTVL.

The chain joins TRBV9 to TRBJ2-1; 8 bases agree with TRBD2. Germline lookup yields CDR1 SGDLS and CDR2 YYNGEE. The CDR3 is 15 residues long. V lost 5 bases to trimming and J lost 0 bases; unmatched junction nucleotides: 4. CDR3 region: CASSDSGTSYNEQFF. CDR3 coding DNA: TGTGCCAGCAGTGATAGCGGGACCTCCTACAATGAGCAGTTCTTC.

This chain uses TRBV6-6 with TRBJ2-2; D is unclear. V dropped 6 bases and J dropped 4 bases, with 9 bases sitting between them. This CDR3 is built from 13 residues. The V gene's germline CDR1 is MNHNY and CDR2 SVGAGI (reference sequence). The CDR3 sequence: CASSKTATGELFF. CDR3 DNA sequence: TGTGCCAGCAGCAAGACGGCCACCGGGGAGCTGTTTTTT.

The V gene is TRBV7-2, the J gene TRBJ1-1; TRBD1 aligns across 10 bases. Germline V gene sequence: CDR1 SGHTA, CDR2 FQGNSA. The CDR3 loop spans 15 amino acids. V shed 4 bases, J shed 3 bases, and the junction held 5 bases outside the gene matches. The CDR3 reads CASSSSGTGDTEAFF. Here the CDR3 DNA reads TGTGCCAGCAGCTCCTCCGGGACAGGGGACACTGAAGCTTTCTTT.

CDR3 nucleotide sequence: TGTGCCACCAAACTTGGACAGGGGGCGGGAGAGACCCAGTACTTC. Its translation is CATKLGQGAGETQYF. The V gene is TRBV10-3, the J gene TRBJ2-5; 11 bases fit TRBD1. With 10 bases clipped from V and 4 bases from J, the junction kept 11 bases outside the gene matches. The V gene's germline CDR1 is ENHRY and CDR2 SYGVKD. The CDR3 consists of 15 residues.

The rearrangement uses TRBV7-8 and TRBJ2-7; the D gene is possibly TRBD1 (6 bases). There are 13 residues in the CDR3. Trimming took 4 bases from V and 2 from J, leaving 9 bases between them. In germline, CDR1 is SGHVS, CDR2 FQNEAQ. This CDR3 reads CASSSGQTYEQYF. CDR3 in DNA: TGTGCCAGCAGCTCAGGACAGACCTACGAGCAGTACTTC.

J is TRBJ2-4 and V is TRBV7-2; TRBD1 is a possible D gene (5 bases). There are 15 residues in the CDR3. Trimming left V 5 bases short and J 8 bases short, with 19 bases between. CDR1 is SGHTA and CDR2 is FQGNSA in the germline V gene. The chain's CDR3 is CASSPPRGGTDIQYF. For the CDR3, the DNA is TGTGCCAGCAGCCCACCTAGGGGCGGAACGGACATTCAGTACTTC. Together with reference TRBV7-2 and TRBJ2-4, the CDR3 gives the full variable domain: GAGVSQSPSNKVTEKGKDVELRCDPISGHTALYWYRQSLGQGLEFLIYFQGNSAPDKSGLPSDRFSAERTGGSVSTLTIQRTQQEDSAVYLCASSPPRGGTDIQYFGAGTRLSVL.

The chain combines TRBV7-2 with TRBJ1-2; tentative D call: TRBD1 (6 bases). This CDR3 region has 13 residues. Per germline, CDR1 SGHTA and CDR2 FQGNSA. The germline V and J ends were trimmed by 6 bases and 4 bases, with 12 bases remaining between them. The chain's CDR3 is CASSRQATYGYTF. The CDR3 nucleotides read TGTGCCAGCAGTCGACAGGCGACCTATGGCTACACCTTC.

This clone was counted a few times. The chain is built from TRBV4-1 and TRBJ1-3, with no clear D. The germline V gene encodes CDR1 MGHRA and CDR2 YSYEKL. This CDR3 comprises 15 residues. Trimming pared 3 bases from V and 0 bases from J, leaving 9 bases between. In DNA, the CDR3 is TGCGCCAGCAGCCAGTTCGGACTCTCTGGAAACACCATATATTTT. Amino acid sequence: CASSQFGLSGNTIYF.

The chain uses TRBV29-1 and TRBJ1-1, with D unresolved. Germline CDR1 SQVTM, CDR2 ANQGSEA. This CDR3 contains 12 residues. Trimming shortened V by 7 bases and J by 1 base, and 10 bases separated the two germline ends. The CDR3 region has the DNA TGCAGCGCTAAGACTGGGAACACTGAAGCTTTCTTT. Its protein product is CSAKTGNTEAFF.

The gene calls are TRBV5-1 and TRBJ2-1; 9 positions agree with TRBD2. With V trimmed by 3 bases and J by 5 bases, 9 bases remained unmatched. CDR1 is SGHRS, CDR2 YFSETQ, per germline. This CDR3 is built from 16 residues. The CDR3 DNA follows: TGCGCCAGCAGCTCTAACCCTAGCGGGATTAACAATGAGCAGTTCTTC. This gives the protein CASSSNPSGINNEQFF.

Written as DNA, the CDR3 is TGTGCCTGGCAAGCCTCCTTCTCCTACGAGCAGTACTTC. This sequence encodes CAWQASFSYEQYF. The chain carries TRBV30 and TRBJ2-7; unclear D gene. The CDR3 totals 13 residues. The germline V gene encodes CDR1 GTSNPN and CDR2 SVGIG (reference sequence). V lost 5 bases and J lost 0, with 11 bases in between. Filled out from reference TRBV30 and TRBJ2-7, the complete variable domain reads SQTIHQWPATLVQPVGSPLSLECTVEGTSNPNLYWYRQAAGRGLQLLFYSVGIGQISSEVPQNLSASRPQDRQFILSSKKLLLSDSGFYLCAWQASFSYEQYFGPGTRLTVT.

CDR3 residues: CASSQPDRDAAEAFF. In DNA form, the CDR3 reads TGCGCCAGCAGCCAACCGGACAGGGACGCGGCTGAAGCTTTCTTT. The chain is built from TRBV4-1 and TRBJ1-1, with 8 bases lining up with TRBD1. The CDR3 sequence is 15 residues long. Trimming cost V 2 bases and J 6 bases; bases outside gene matches: 8. Germline V gene sequence: CDR1 MGHRA, CDR2 YSYEKL.

V is TRBV5-1 and J is TRBJ2-1, with no clear D. CDR1 and CDR2 from the germline V gene are SGHRS and YFSETQ. Trimming removed 4 bases at V and 4 bases at J, with 6 bases between. This CDR3 is built from 12 residues. The DNA for the CDR3 is TGCGCCAGCAGCGAAGGGTACAATGAGCAGTTCTTC. Translation: CASSEGYNEQFF. Looking up the rest from reference TRBV5-1 and TRBJ2-1 gives the full variable domain: KAGVTQTPRYLIKTRGQQVTLSCSPISGHRSVSWYQQTPGQGLQFLFEYFSETQRNKGNFPGRFSGRQFSNSRSEMNVSTLELGDSALYLCASSEGYNEQFFGPGTRLTVL.

The CDR3 loop reads CASSLSPGTEDTQYF. CDR3 in DNA: TGCGCCAGCAGCTTGTCCCCAGGGACGGAAGATACGCAGTATTTT. The chain recombines TRBV5-1 with TRBJ2-3; D may correspond to TRBD1 or TRBD2 (5 bases each). V lost 1 base to trimming and J lost 5 bases, with 14 bases between them. Germline V lookup: CDR1 SGHRS, CDR2 YFSETQ. The CDR3 spans 15 residues.

The CDR3 region is CASSPRQGKGWETQYF. CDR3 coding DNA: TGTGCCAGCAGTCCGAGACAGGGAAAAGGGTGGGAGACCCAGTACTTC. The gene calls are TRBV28 and TRBJ2-5; 7 nucleotides align to TRBD1. The CDR3 extends over 16 amino acids. In germline, CDR1 is MDHEN, CDR2 SYDVKM. The J segment lost 5 bases and the V segment lost 5 bases, leaving 14 bases of the junction unmatched.

This chain joins TRBV6-1 and TRBJ2-7; a possible D gene is TRBD2 (5 bases). The CDR3 covers 15 residues. V shed 5 bases and J shed 2 bases, with 16 bases lying between them. Germline V gene lookup returns CDR1 MNHNS and CDR2 SASEGT. CDR3 nucleotide sequence: TGTGCCAGCAGTCTCAAACGTAGGGAGACCTACGAGCAGTACTTC. Translation gives CASSLKRRETYEQYF.